The present T cell receptor (beta chain) was sequenced within a study of T cells in Graves' hyperthyroidism and ophthalmopathy (dated 2019 in TCRdb). Regarding the complete study: Peripheral blood samples were taken at initial diagnosis, before any treatment was given. To identify distinguishing TCR V-J signatures, a discovery cohort of some 99 patients was used, comprising some 43 with Graves' ophthalmopathy and 57 with stable Graves' hyperthyroidism. Whether ophthalmopathy could be predicted prospectively was tested in an independent validation cohort made up of about 18 hyperthyroidism patients plus 17 patients who later progressed to ophthalmopathy. The approximately 100 discovery patients were divided at random into training and test sets in a 7:3 ratio. In six Graves' hyperthyroidism patients, the study also compared T-cell repertoires from thyroid tissue with T-cell repertoires from blood. After blood sampling, hyperthyroidism patients were treated with methimazole at a starting dose of 30 mg daily, and ophthalmopathy patients were treated with high-dose intravenous methylprednisolone. The paper reports TCR Vbeta CDR3 sequencing of 130 to 150 peripheral blood samples: under 45 ophthalmopathy, around 80 hyperthyroidism and some 17 progressor patients.

The TCR beta CDR3 regions were amplified from the RNA transcripts. A first-round RT-PCR of the TCR CDR3 used the HTBI primer set with the Qiagen OneStep RT-PCR kit. The libraries were constructed in a second round of multiplex PCR and then size-selected and purified. The libraries were sequenced on an Illumina HiSeq2000 using paired-end 100 bp reads. Per the source publication's procedure: SOAPnuke was used to process the raw data, removing reads that contained adapters or uncalled bases, had a mean Phred below 15, or lacked an exact match to the constant primer or identifier. COPE v1.2.5 was used to merge high-quality paired reads, and clonotypes were defined as unique nucleotide sequences. Clonotypes were aligned to IMGT TRBV, TRBD and TRBJ reference segments using MiTCR v1.1. Only V-J combinations with frequency above 0.0001, covering 99% to 99.2% of repertoires, were analysed. The TCS score was defined as the ratio of F50 (clonal expansion) to E x V (chaos), calculated using BLOSUM62-based TCRdist between CDR3 peptides within each V-J. Welch's t-statistics and random forest reduced approximately 520 V-J features to 13, which were used in a naive Bayes classifier (R e1071). Clones were called with MiXCR by TCRdb after fastp trimmed the public reads at Q25, and only in-frame beta chains were retained. Entries are consolidated by CDR3 protein sequence, retaining the most common genes and DNA. It is TCRdb's table, rather than the study itself, that gives the V and J calls and clone size. In all, the sample holds 140,000 or so distinct CDR3 sequences, and around 20% of those were seen once. The top ten constitute about 67% of the sample.

Hyperthyroidism patients were aged 18 to 65 years and newly diagnosed, with disease duration of less than 2 months. The study excluded patients with uncontrolled infections, other autoimmune diseases, pregnancy or lactation. Diagnoses were based on clinical symptoms, serum thyroxine and TRAb, thyroid ultrasound and orbital computed tomography. For progressor patients, blood was drawn at the first diagnosis of hyperthyroidism, before any ophthalmopathy symptoms had appeared. PBMCs were separated from roughly 9.3 ml of fresh peripheral blood using Ficoll-Paque density gradient centrifugation. Progressor patients were defined as those initially diagnosed with Graves' hyperthyroidism in whom ophthalmopathy developed during follow-up. Total RNA was extracted with Trizol reagent, and quality was checked on an Agilent 2100 Bioanalyzer. With respect to this clonotype: Its antigen remains undetermined. Qualities for individual bases were not recorded, and no much larger clone is one base off.

Results and caveats for the whole study, not just this receptor: Most expanded thyroid clonotypes (frequency above 0.001) were also detected in blood, a finding suggesting that blood repertoires may reflect thyroid immune responses. Sample size was not statistically predetermined, and investigators were not blinded to group allocation. Ophthalmopathy was separated from stable hyperthyroidism by a 13 V-J signature model, with 85% to 90% sensitivity and 81% to 83% specificity obtained in cross-validation and 80%/75% obtained in testing. In validation, the model predicted progression to ophthalmopathy a median of around 6.5 months before onset, with about 71% sensitivity and about 75% specificity.

The trim is 6 bases for V and 3 bases for J, with a gap of 13 bases between the germline ends. The CDR3 runs 14 amino acids, cysteine and phenylalanine included. Only CDR3 DNA is held: 42 bases, read in frame from base 1. CDR1 and CDR2 are drawn from the germline V gene (reference sequence): LNHDA, SQIVND. Sequencing was performed on blood. Recombination linked TRBV19 to TRBJ2-3, with no confidently assigned D gene. The receptor's source is a woman aged 45-60 years with Graves' hyperthyroidism that later progressed to Graves' ophthalmopathy. The CDR3: CASRPTAGTDTQYF. In nucleotide form, the sequence is TGTGCCAGTAGGCCCACGGCCGGAACAGATACGCAGTATTTT.